The clone carrying this T cell receptor beta chain was recorded once. This sample was included in a study of technical replicates of blood from several donors. Profiled with immunoSEQ multiplex PCR; TCRdb holds only in-frame clones, not every one. The sample has about 80,000 clones, 93% seen once. V was pared by 6 bases and J by 0 bases, with 9 bases between. Germline assignment: CDR1 KGHSH and CDR2 LQKENI. The CDR3 has 14 residues. Sequencing input: T cells isolated from PBMCs. J is TRBJ1-5 and V is TRBV18; perhaps TRBD1 as D (6 bases). The source of this sequence is a human donor in good health. The CDR3 region is CASSGQNSNQPQHF. The CDR3 coding sequence is TGTGCCAGCTCTGGACAGAATAGCAATCAGCCCCAGCATTTT.